These 7 T cell receptor beta chains were sequenced from one sample in a study of cytomegalovirus exposure and HLA in healthy donors. 13 Jbeta primers and 60 Vbeta primers were used for the PCR. Sequencing used immunoSEQ multiplex PCR; TCRdb keeps in-frame clones, though not all of them. This repertoire shows roughly 130,000 clones, 80% to 85% found once; its top ten account for approximately 1.1%. Source material: PBMCs. The receptor set was obtained from a boy younger than 18 in good health and CMV-seronegative.

The V and J genes are TRBV27 and TRBJ2-7; maybe TRBD1 (6 bases). Germline CDR1 reads MNHEY; CDR2 reads SMNVEV (reference sequence). Trimming pared 3 bases from V and 0 bases from J, leaving 21 bases between. The CDR3 is 18 residues long. CDR3 protein: CASSLAGAYSPSSYEQYF. The CDR3 DNA sequence: TGTGCCAGCAGTTTGGCAGGGGCCTATTCTCCTAGCTCCTACGAGCAGTACTTC.

The chain joins TRBV6-4 to TRBJ2-7; D uncertain. CDR3 size: 12 residues. The V end was cut by 10 bases, the J end by 6 bases, with 16 bases between. Germline V gene lookup returns CDR1 MRHNA and CDR2 SNTAGT. CDR3 sequence (DNA): TGTGCCACAAGAAGAACGGTCGGCGAGCAGTACTTC. Translating it yields CATRRTVGEQYF.

CDR3 coding DNA: TGTGCCAGCAGCGTTCGGGACGGGAGCTCCTACAATGAGCAGTTCTTC. Its translation: CASSVRDGSSYNEQFF. The V call is TRBV7-3, the J call TRBJ2-1; possibly TRBD2 for D (6 bases). V was trimmed by 5 bases and J by 0 bases, leaving 14 bases between them. This CDR3 is built from 16 residues. The V gene's germline CDR1 is SGHTA and CDR2 FQGTGA.

This chain links TRBV5-1 with TRBJ1-4; 7 bases align to TRBD1. V shed 0 bases and J 7 bases; nucleotides not matched to a gene: 6. CDR1 and CDR2 (germline): SGHRS, YFSETQ. The CDR3 spans 15 residues. CDR3 sequence reads: CASSLEGQTVEKLFF. In DNA form, the CDR3 reads TGCGCCAGCAGCTTGGAGGGACAGACGGTTGAAAAACTGTTTTTT.

V gene TRBV9 combines with J gene TRBJ1-5; 9 positions match TRBD1. The J segment lost 6 bases and the V segment lost 2 bases, leaving 24 bases of the junction unmatched. CDR1 and CDR2 (germline): SGDLS, YYNGEE. The CDR3 loop spans 21 amino acids. The CDR3 coding sequence is TGTGCCAGCAGCGTTCCCTCAATCCCCGAGGGACAGGGCATAGGTATTCAGCCCCAGCATTTT. This gives the protein CASSVPSIPEGQGIGIQPQHF.

This clone appeared a few times. The chain is built from TRBV19 and TRBJ2-7; D may be TRBD1 (5 bases). The CDR3 contains 15 residues. Trimming took 1 base from V and 5 from J, leaving 15 bases between them. Germline CDR1 LNHDA, CDR2 SQIVND (reference sequence). CDR3 in amino acids: CASSIVGIAGNEQYF. CDR3 DNA sequence: TGTGCCAGTAGTATAGTGGGGATCGCAGGGAACGAGCAGTACTTC.

This chain uses TRBV4-3 with TRBJ2-1, with TRBD2 matching over 14 bases. Per germline, CDR1 LGHNA and CDR2 YSLEER. V dropped 0 bases and J dropped 8; count of bases not matched to a gene: 3. The CDR3 is 16 amino acids. CDR3 sequence reads: CASSQDGTSGSYEQFF. CDR3 nucleotides: TGCGCCAGCAGCCAAGACGGGACTAGCGGGAGCTATGAGCAGTTCTTC.